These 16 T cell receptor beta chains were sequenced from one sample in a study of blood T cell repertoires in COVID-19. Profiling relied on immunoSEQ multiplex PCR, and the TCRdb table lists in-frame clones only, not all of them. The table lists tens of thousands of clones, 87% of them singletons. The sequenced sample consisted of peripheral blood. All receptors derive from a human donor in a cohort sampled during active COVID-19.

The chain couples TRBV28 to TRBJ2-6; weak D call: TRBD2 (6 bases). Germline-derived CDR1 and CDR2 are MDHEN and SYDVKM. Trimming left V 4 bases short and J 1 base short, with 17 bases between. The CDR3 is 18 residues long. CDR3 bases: TGTGCCAGCAGTTCCCGCCGGGGGTTCGCTTCTGGGGCCAACGTCCTGACTTTC. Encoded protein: CASSSRRGFASGANVLTF.

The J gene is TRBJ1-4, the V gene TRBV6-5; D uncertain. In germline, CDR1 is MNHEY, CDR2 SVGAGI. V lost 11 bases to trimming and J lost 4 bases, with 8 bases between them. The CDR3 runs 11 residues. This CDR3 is CAGNYNEKLFF. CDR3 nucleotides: TGTGCCGGAAACTATAATGAAAAACTGTTTTTT.

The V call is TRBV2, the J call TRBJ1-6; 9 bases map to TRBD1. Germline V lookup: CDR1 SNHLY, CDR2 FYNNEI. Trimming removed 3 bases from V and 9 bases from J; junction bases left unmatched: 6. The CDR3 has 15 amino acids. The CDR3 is CASSDPGQGLSPLHF. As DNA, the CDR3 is TGTGCCAGCAGTGATCCGGGACAGGGTCTTTCACCCCTCCACTTT. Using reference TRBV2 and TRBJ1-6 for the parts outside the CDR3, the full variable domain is EPEVTQTPSHQVTQMGQEVILRCVPISNHLYFYWYRQILGQKVEFLVSFYNNEISEKSEIFDDQFSVERPDGSNFTLKIRSTKLEDSAMYFCASSDPGQGLSPLHFGNGTRLTVT.

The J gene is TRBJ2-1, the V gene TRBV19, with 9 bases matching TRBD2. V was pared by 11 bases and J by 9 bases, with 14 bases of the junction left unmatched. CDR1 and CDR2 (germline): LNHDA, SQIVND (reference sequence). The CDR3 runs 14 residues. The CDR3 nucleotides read TGTGCCTCTTCCGGGCGGGAGGGCCCCCGTGAGCAGTTCTTC. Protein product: CASSGREGPREQFF.

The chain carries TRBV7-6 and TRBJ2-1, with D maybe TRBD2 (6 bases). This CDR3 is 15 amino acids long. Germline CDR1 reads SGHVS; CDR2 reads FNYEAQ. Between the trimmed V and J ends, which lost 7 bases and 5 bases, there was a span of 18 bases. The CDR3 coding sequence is TGTGCCAGCACCCTAGGGCAGGGAGGTCACAATGAGCAGTTCTTC. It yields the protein CASTLGQGGHNEQFF.

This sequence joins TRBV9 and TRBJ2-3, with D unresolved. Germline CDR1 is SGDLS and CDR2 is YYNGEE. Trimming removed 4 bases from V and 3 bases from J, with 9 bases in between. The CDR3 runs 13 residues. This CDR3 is CASSFSSTDTQYF. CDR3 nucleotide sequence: TGTGCCAGCAGCTTTAGTTCGACAGATACGCAGTATTTT. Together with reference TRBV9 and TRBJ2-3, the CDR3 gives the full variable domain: DSGVTQTPKHLITATGQRVTLRCSPRSGDLSVYWYQQSLDQGLQFLIQYYNGEERAKGNILERFSAQQFPDLHSELNLSSLELGDSALYFCASSFSSTDTQYFGPGTRLTVL.

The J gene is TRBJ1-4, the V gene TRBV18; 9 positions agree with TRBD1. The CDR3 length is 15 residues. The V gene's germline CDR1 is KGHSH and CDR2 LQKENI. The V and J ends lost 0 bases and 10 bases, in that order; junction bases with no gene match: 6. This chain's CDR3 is CASSPPRTGAGKLFF. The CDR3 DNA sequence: TGTGCCAGCTCACCACCGAGGACAGGGGCCGGAAAACTGTTTTTT.

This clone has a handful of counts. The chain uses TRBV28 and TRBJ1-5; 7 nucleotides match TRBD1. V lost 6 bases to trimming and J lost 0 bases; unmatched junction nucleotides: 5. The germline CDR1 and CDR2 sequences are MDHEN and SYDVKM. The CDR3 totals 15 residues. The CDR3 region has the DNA TGTGCCAGCAGCCAGGGACAGATTAGCAATCAGCCCCAGCATTTT. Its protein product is CASSQGQISNQPQHF.

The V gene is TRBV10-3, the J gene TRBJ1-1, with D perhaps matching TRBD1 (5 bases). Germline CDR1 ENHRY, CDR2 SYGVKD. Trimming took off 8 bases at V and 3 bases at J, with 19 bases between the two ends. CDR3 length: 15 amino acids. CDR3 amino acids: CAIRPGTGKDTEAFF. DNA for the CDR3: TGTGCCATCCGGCCGGGGACTGGGAAGGACACTGAAGCTTTCTTT.

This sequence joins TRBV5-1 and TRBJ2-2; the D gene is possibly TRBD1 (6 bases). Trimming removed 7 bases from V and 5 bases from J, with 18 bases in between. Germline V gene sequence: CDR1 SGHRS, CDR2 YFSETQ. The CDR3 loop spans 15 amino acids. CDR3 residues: CASSARGSRTGELFF. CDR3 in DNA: TGCGCCAGCTCCGCCAGGGGATCTAGGACCGGGGAGCTGTTTTTT. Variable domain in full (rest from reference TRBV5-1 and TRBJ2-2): KAGVTQTPRYLIKTRGQQVTLSCSPISGHRSVSWYQQTPGQGLQFLFEYFSETQRNKGNFPGRFSGRQFSNSRSEMNVSTLELGDSALYLCASSARGSRTGELFFGEGSRLTVL.

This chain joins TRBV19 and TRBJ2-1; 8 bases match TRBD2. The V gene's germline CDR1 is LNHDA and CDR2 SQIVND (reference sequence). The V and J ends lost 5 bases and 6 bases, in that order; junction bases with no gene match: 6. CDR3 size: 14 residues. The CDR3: CASSAGLGLNEQFF. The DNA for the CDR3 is TGTGCCAGTAGTGCGGGACTAGGTCTCAATGAGCAGTTCTTC. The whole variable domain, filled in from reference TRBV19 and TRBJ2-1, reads DGGITQSPKYLFRKEGQNVTLSCEQNLNHDAMYWYRQDPGQGLRLIYYSQIVNDFQKGDIAEGYSVSREKKESFPLTVTSAQKNPTAFYLCASSAGLGLNEQFFGPGTRLTVL.

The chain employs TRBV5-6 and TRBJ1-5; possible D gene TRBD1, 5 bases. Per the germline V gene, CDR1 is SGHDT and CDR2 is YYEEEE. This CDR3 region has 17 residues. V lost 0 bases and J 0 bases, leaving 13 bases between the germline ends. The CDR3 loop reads CASSLAGSVYSNQPQHF. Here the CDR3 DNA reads TGTGCCAGCAGCTTGGCAGGGTCAGTTTATAGCAATCAGCCCCAGCATTTT.

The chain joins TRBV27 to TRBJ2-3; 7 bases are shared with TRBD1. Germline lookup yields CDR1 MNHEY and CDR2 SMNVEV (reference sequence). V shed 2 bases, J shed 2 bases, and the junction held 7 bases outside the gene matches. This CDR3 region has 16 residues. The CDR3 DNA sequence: TGTGCCAGCAGTTTAAAGACAGGGATAAACACAGATACGCAGTATTTT. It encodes CASSLKTGINTDTQYF.

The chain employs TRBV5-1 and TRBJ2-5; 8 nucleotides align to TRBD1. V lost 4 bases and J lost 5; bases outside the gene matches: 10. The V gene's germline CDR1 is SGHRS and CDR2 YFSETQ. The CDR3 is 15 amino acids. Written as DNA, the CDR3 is TGCGCCAGCAGCCCTGGACAGGGAGGTGGGGAGACCCAGTACTTC. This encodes CASSPGQGGGETQYF.

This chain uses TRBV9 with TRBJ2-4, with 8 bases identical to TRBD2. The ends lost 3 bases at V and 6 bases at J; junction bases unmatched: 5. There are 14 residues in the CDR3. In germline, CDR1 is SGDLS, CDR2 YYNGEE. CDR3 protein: CASSGNLAGNIQYF. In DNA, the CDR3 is TGTGCCAGCAGCGGGAACCTAGCGGGAAACATTCAGTACTTC. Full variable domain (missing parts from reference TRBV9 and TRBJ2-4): DSGVTQTPKHLITATGQRVTLRCSPRSGDLSVYWYQQSLDQGLQFLIQYYNGEERAKGNILERFSAQQFPDLHSELNLSSLELGDSALYFCASSGNLAGNIQYFGAGTRLSVL.

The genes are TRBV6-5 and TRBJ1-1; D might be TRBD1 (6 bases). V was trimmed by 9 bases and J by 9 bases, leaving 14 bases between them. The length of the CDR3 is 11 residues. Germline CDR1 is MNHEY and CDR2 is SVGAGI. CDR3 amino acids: CASSGEGKAFF. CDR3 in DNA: TGTGCCAGTTCAGGGGAAGGGAAAGCTTTCTTT.